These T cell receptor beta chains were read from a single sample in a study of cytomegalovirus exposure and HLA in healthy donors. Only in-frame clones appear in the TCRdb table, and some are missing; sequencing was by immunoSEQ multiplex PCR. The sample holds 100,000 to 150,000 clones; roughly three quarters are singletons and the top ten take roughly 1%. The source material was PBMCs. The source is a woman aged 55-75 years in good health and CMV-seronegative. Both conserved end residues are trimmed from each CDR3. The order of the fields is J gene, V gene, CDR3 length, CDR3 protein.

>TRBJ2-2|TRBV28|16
ASSPTPTGLDLFGELF
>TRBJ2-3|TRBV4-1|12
ASSHAGGPDTQY
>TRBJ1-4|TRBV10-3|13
AISDAGTGNEKLF
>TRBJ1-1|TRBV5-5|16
ASSWRAKTNALNTEAF
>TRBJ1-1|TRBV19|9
ATYGDTEAF
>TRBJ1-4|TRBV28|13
ASSSRQGLNEKLF
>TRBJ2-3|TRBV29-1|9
SLKRADTQY
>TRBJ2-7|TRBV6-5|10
ASSSPIYEQY
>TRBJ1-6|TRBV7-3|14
ASSLQGRGNNSPLH
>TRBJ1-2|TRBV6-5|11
ASGGWGGHGYT
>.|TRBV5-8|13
ASSFRDRGIYEQY
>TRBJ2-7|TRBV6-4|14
ASRILNDRGNNEQY
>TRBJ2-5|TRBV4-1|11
ASSGGGQETQY
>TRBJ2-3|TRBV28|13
ASSLAGGHTDTQY
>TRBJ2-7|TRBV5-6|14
ASSLWGGIPGYEQY
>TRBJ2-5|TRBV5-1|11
ASSLTGIETQY